These T cell receptor beta chains were read from a single sample in a study of blood T cell repertoires in COVID-19. Sequencing used immunoSEQ multiplex PCR; TCRdb keeps in-frame clones, though not all of them. The sample comprises about 200,000 clones, around 86% of which are singletons, and 5.6% rests with the top ten. The sample taken for sequencing was PBMCs or T cells enriched from blood (not recorded which). These receptors were taken from a man in his forties with acute COVID-19. CDR3s include the opening cysteine and the closing phenylalanine or tryptophan. Fields, in order: clone size, J gene, D gene, V gene, CDR3 DNA, CDR3 protein. A D gene is named only where the DNA matches it firmly. The size of a clone is reported for some rows only, either as once, few or many, or as a class for expanded clones.

clone_size: NA
j_call: TRBJ1-2
d_call: NA
v_call: TRBV27
cdr3_nt: TGTGCCAGCAGTTTCCAGGGGAACTATGGCTACACCTTC
cdr3_aa: CASSFQGNYGYTF

clone_size: NA
j_call: TRBJ1-5
d_call: NA
v_call: TRBV12-3/TRBV12-4
cdr3_nt: TGTGCCACCGCTAATTCGGAGCCCCAGCATTTT
cdr3_aa: CATANSEPQHF

clone_size: NA
j_call: TRBJ2-1
d_call: TRBD2
v_call: TRBV6-5
cdr3_nt: TGTGCCAGCAGTTCCCCGGGAGGGACCCCGTTCTTC
cdr3_aa: CASSSPGGTPFF

clone_size: NA
j_call: TRBJ2-5
d_call: TRBD1
v_call: TRBV19
cdr3_nt: TGTGCCAGTAGTATAGGGACAGGGGCACAAGAGACCCAGTACTTC
cdr3_aa: CASSIGTGAQETQYF

clone_size: once
j_call: TRBJ2-7
d_call: NA
v_call: TRBV7-9
cdr3_nt: TGTGCCAGCAGCACGAATAGGGGCTCCTACGAGCAGTACTTC
cdr3_aa: CASSTNRGSYEQYF

clone_size: once
j_call: TRBJ2-2
d_call: TRBD1
v_call: TRBV14
cdr3_nt: TGTGCCAGCATTTTCAGGGGGATGAGGACCGGGGAGCTGTTTTTT
cdr3_aa: CASIFRGMRTGELFF

clone_size: once
j_call: TRBJ2-5
d_call: NA
v_call: TRBV9
cdr3_nt: TGTGCCAGCAGCGACCCCGGGACTCAAAACCTAGTGATGCACTTC
cdr3_aa: CASSDPGTQNLVMHF

clone_size: NA
j_call: TRBJ2-7
d_call: NA
v_call: TRBV5-1
cdr3_nt: TGCGCCAGCAGCTTGGAATCCCCGACAGCTACCTACGAGCAGTACTTC
cdr3_aa: CASSLESPTATYEQYF

clone_size: few
j_call: TRBJ1-1
d_call: TRBD1
v_call: TRBV6-1
cdr3_nt: TGTGCCAGCAGTGAAGCACGACAGGGAGAAACTGAAGCTTTCTTT
cdr3_aa: CASSEARQGETEAFF

clone_size: NA
j_call: TRBJ2-1
d_call: NA
v_call: TRBV27
cdr3_nt: TGTGCCAGCAGTTCTCAGACAGTCAACAATGAGCAGTTCTTC
cdr3_aa: CASSSQTVNNEQFF

clone_size: NA
j_call: TRBJ2-3
d_call: NA
v_call: TRBV28
cdr3_nt: TGTGCCAGCAGCCCGGACAGGGCGCGGGAGAGAAGAGATACGCAGTATTTT
cdr3_aa: CASSPDRARERRDTQYF

clone_size: NA
j_call: TRBJ2-5
d_call: NA
v_call: TRBV6-2/TRBV6-3
cdr3_nt: TGTGCCAGCAGCTGGGGTAGCCCAGGGGCCCAGTACTTC
cdr3_aa: CASSWGSPGAQYF

clone_size: NA
j_call: TRBJ2-1
d_call: NA
v_call: TRBV9
cdr3_nt: TGTGCCAGCAGCGTAGTGAGTTTACCCTACAATGAGCAGTTCTTC
cdr3_aa: CASSVVSLPYNEQFF

clone_size: few
j_call: TRBJ2-5
d_call: NA
v_call: TRBV5-1
cdr3_nt: TGCGCCAGCAGGCGGGACTTGACAGAGACCCAGTACTTC
cdr3_aa: CASRRDLTETQYF

clone_size: once
j_call: TRBJ1-2
d_call: NA
v_call: TRBV7-2
cdr3_nt: TGTGCCAGCAGCTTAAACGGGAATGGCTACACCTTC
cdr3_aa: CASSLNGNGYTF

clone_size: NA
j_call: TRBJ1-1
d_call: NA
v_call: TRBV18
cdr3_nt: TGTGCCAGCTCACCAGAACAGGGTGAAGCTTTCTTT
cdr3_aa: CASSPEQGEAFF

clone_size: NA
j_call: TRBJ2-7
d_call: TRBD1
v_call: TRBV6-5
cdr3_nt: TGTGCCAGCAGTAGGGACAGGGGCTCCTACGAGCAGTACTTC
cdr3_aa: CASSRDRGSYEQYF

clone_size: NA
j_call: TRBJ2-6
d_call: TRBD1
v_call: TRBV10-3
cdr3_nt: TGTGCCATCAGTAATACCAGGGGGTCTGGGGCCAACGTCCTGACTTTC
cdr3_aa: CAISNTRGSGANVLTF

clone_size: NA
j_call: TRBJ2-1
d_call: TRBD2
v_call: TRBV3-1/TRBV3-2
cdr3_nt: TGTGCCAGCAGCCCCGACGGACTAGCGGCCTACAATGAGCAGTTCTTC
cdr3_aa: CASSPDGLAAYNEQFF

clone_size: NA
j_call: TRBJ2-5
d_call: TRBD1
v_call: TRBV5-4
cdr3_nt: TGTGCCAGCAGCCCAGTTAGGACAGGGGGAGAGACCCAGTACTTC
cdr3_aa: CASSPVRTGGETQYF

clone_size: NA
j_call: TRBJ2-1
d_call: NA
v_call: TRBV5-1
cdr3_nt: TGCGCCAGCAGCTTAGAGAGCTCCTACAATGAGCAGTTCTTC
cdr3_aa: CASSLESSYNEQFF

clone_size: NA
j_call: TRBJ1-5
d_call: TRBD1
v_call: TRBV28
cdr3_nt: TGTGCCAGCACGGGACAGCGACGCAATCAGCCCCAGCATTTT
cdr3_aa: CASTGQRRNQPQHF

clone_size: NA
j_call: TRBJ2-5
d_call: TRBD1
v_call: TRBV11-2
cdr3_nt: TGTGCCAGCAGCTTAGGCAGTTGGGACAGTCAAGAGACCCAGTACTTC
cdr3_aa: CASSLGSWDSQETQYF

clone_size: NA
j_call: TRBJ2-3
d_call: TRBD2
v_call: TRBV7-9
cdr3_nt: TGTGCCAGCAGCTCAACACGGACTAGCGGCAACACAGATACGCAGTATTTT
cdr3_aa: CASSSTRTSGNTDTQYF

clone_size: NA
j_call: TRBJ2-2
d_call: TRBD2
v_call: TRBV4-1
cdr3_nt: TGCGCCAGCAGCCAAATTCCCCCGCCTAGCGGGAGTGCCGGGGAGCTGTTTTTT
cdr3_aa: CASSQIPPPSGSAGELFF

clone_size: NA
j_call: TRBJ1-5
d_call: NA
v_call: TRBV28
cdr3_nt: TGTGCCAGCAGGCCCGGTGATAGCAATCAGCCCCAGCATTTT
cdr3_aa: CASRPGDSNQPQHF

clone_size: NA
j_call: TRBJ2-3
d_call: NA
v_call: TRBV20-1
cdr3_nt: TGCAGTGCTCCGGTCACAGATACGCAGTATTTT
cdr3_aa: CSAPVTDTQYF

clone_size: NA
j_call: TRBJ1-1
d_call: TRBD1
v_call: TRBV24-1
cdr3_nt: TGTGCCACCAGTGACCCCGGGACAGGTTATGCTTTCTTT
cdr3_aa: CATSDPGTGYAFF

clone_size: NA
j_call: TRBJ2-3
d_call: NA
v_call: TRBV28
cdr3_nt: TGTGCCAGCAGCTATTCCTACGCTCCAAGCGGAGGCGGGACAGATACGCAGTATTTT
cdr3_aa: CASSYSYAPSGGGTDTQYF

clone_size: NA
j_call: TRBJ2-1
d_call: TRBD2
v_call: TRBV28
cdr3_nt: TGTGCCAGCAGTTTTGTGGGACTAGCGGGCCCCGAGCAGTTCTTC
cdr3_aa: CASSFVGLAGPEQFF

clone_size: NA
j_call: TRBJ1-4
d_call: TRBD1
v_call: TRBV5-5
cdr3_nt: TGTGCCAGCACAGGGACAGGGGTAGTTGAAAAACTGTTTTTT
cdr3_aa: CASTGTGVVEKLFF

clone_size: NA
j_call: TRBJ2-1
d_call: NA
v_call: TRBV7-3
cdr3_nt: TGTGCCAGCAGCCCGGGGTCGGGGAGCTCCTACAATGAGCAGTTCTTC
cdr3_aa: CASSPGSGSSYNEQFF

clone_size: NA
j_call: TRBJ1-2
d_call: TRBD1
v_call: TRBV18
cdr3_nt: TGTGCCAGCTCCCCAGGGGGCGCAGGGTATGGCTACACCTTC
cdr3_aa: CASSPGGAGYGYTF

clone_size: NA
j_call: TRBJ2-1
d_call: TRBD2
v_call: TRBV23-1
cdr3_nt: TGCGCCAGCCTACCGGGGGGGGAGCAGTTCTTC
cdr3_aa: CASLPGGEQFF

clone_size: NA
j_call: TRBJ1-1
d_call: TRBD1
v_call: TRBV4-3
cdr3_nt: TGCGCCAGCAGCCACGACAGGGGCCCTGGGAACACTGAAGCTTTCTTT
cdr3_aa: CASSHDRGPGNTEAFF

clone_size: once
j_call: TRBJ1-2
d_call: TRBD1
v_call: TRBV5-4
cdr3_nt: TGTGCCAGCAGCTCGAGGGACAGGGTCGGTGGCTACACCTTC
cdr3_aa: CASSSRDRVGGYTF

clone_size: NA
j_call: TRBJ1-1
d_call: NA
v_call: TRBV5-1
cdr3_nt: TGCGCCAGCAGCCCCGACAGTGCTGCGACTGAAGCTTTCTTT
cdr3_aa: CASSPDSAATEAFF

clone_size: NA
j_call: TRBJ2-1
d_call: TRBD2
v_call: TRBV9
cdr3_nt: TGTGCCAGCACCCGGGGTAGCGGGATCAATGAGCAGTTCTTC
cdr3_aa: CASTRGSGINEQFF

clone_size: once
j_call: TRBJ1-5
d_call: NA
v_call: TRBV27
cdr3_nt: TGTGCCGCCGGACACACCAATCAGCCCCAGCATTTT
cdr3_aa: CAAGHTNQPQHF

clone_size: NA
j_call: TRBJ2-3
d_call: NA
v_call: TRBV5-6
cdr3_nt: TGTGCCAGCGTTGCGGGGTCCCCCACAGATACGCAGTATTTT
cdr3_aa: CASVAGSPTDTQYF

clone_size: NA
j_call: TRBJ2-1
d_call: TRBD2
v_call: TRBV9
cdr3_nt: TGTGCCAGCAGCGTAGGCGCGGGAGGCGATGAGCAGTTCTTC
cdr3_aa: CASSVGAGGDEQFF

clone_size: NA
j_call: TRBJ2-1
d_call: TRBD2
v_call: TRBV19
cdr3_nt: TGTGCCAGTAGGGGACGACAGCGTACGACTAGCGGGAGAACCCACAATGAGCAGTTCTTC
cdr3_aa: CASRGRQRTTSGRTHNEQFF

clone_size: NA
j_call: TRBJ2-7
d_call: TRBD2
v_call: TRBV28
cdr3_nt: TGTGCCAGCAGCCCAGGACTAGCTGAGCAGTACTTC
cdr3_aa: CASSPGLAEQYF

clone_size: NA
j_call: TRBJ2-7
d_call: TRBD1
v_call: TRBV6-5
cdr3_nt: TGTGCCAGCAGTTACTCGAACGGACAGGGCGGCGAGCAGTACTTC
cdr3_aa: CASSYSNGQGGEQYF

clone_size: once
j_call: TRBJ1-2
d_call: TRBD1
v_call: TRBV19
cdr3_nt: TGTGCCACGGAGAGTCAGGGGGCACGCGGCTACACCTTC
cdr3_aa: CATESQGARGYTF

clone_size: NA
j_call: TRBJ2-5
d_call: NA
v_call: TRBV11-2
cdr3_nt: TGTGCCAGCAGGCAACCGGGTCAGACCCAGTACTTC
cdr3_aa: CASRQPGQTQYF